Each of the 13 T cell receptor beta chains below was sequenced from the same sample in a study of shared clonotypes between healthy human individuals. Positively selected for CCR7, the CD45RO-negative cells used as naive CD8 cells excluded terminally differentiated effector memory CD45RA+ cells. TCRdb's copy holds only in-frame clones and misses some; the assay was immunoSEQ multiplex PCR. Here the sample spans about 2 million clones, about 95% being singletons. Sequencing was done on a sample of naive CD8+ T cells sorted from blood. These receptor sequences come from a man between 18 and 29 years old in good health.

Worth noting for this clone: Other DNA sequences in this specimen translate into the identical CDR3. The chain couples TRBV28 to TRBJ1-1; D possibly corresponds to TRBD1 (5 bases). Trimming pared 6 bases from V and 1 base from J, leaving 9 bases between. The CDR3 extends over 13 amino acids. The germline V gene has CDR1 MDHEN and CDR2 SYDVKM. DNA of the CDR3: TGTGCCAGCAGCTTCAGGGAGAACACTGAAGCTTTCTTT. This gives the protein CASSFRENTEAFF. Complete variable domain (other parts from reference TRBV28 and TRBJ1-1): DVKVTQSSRYLVKRTGEKVFLECVQDMDHENMFWYRQDPGLGLRLIYFSYDVKMKEKGDIPEGYSVSREKKERFSLILESASTNQTSMYLCASSFRENTEAFFGQGTRLTVV.

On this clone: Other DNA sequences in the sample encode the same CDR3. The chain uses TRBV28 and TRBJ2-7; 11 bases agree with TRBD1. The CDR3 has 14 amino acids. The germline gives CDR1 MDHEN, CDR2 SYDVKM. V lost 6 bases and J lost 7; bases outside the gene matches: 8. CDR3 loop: CASSLTGTGGEQYF. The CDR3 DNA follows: TGTGCCAGCAGCCTCACCGGGACAGGGGGTGAGCAGTACTTC.

The CDR3 sequence: CASSQVPQQPQHF. The CDR3, as DNA: TGCGCCAGCAGCCAAGTCCCCCAGCAGCCCCAGCATTTT. The rearrangement uses TRBV4-1 and TRBJ1-5; D gene unclear. Trimming removed 1 base at V and 7 bases at J, with 8 bases between. Germline V lookup: CDR1 MGHRA, CDR2 YSYEKL. This CDR3 spans 13 amino acids.

The CDR3 sequence: CASSLKLLSGHNEQFF. CDR3 in DNA: TGTGCCAGCAGTTTAAAGTTACTGTCGGGACACAATGAGCAGTTCTTC. The chain recombines TRBV27 with TRBJ2-1, with D perhaps given as TRBD1 or TRBD2 (5 bases each). The ends were cut back, 2 bases at V and 5 bases at J, with 16 bases in the middle. This CDR3 has 16 amino acids. The germline V gene has CDR1 MNHEY and CDR2 SMNVEV (reference sequence).

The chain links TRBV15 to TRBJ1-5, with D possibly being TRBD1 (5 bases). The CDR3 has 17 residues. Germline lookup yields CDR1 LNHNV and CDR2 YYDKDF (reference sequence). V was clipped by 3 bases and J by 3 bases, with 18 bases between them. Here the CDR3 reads CATSSAEYWGSNQPQHF. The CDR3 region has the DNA TGTGCCACCAGCAGCGCGGAATACTGGGGCTCCAATCAGCCCCAGCATTTT. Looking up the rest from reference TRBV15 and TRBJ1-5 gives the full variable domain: DAMVIQNPRYQVTQFGKPVTLSCSQTLNHNVMYWYQQKSSQAPKLLFHYYDKDFNNEADTPDNFQSRRPNTSFCFLDIRSPGLGDTAMYLCATSSAEYWGSNQPQHFGDGTRLSIL.

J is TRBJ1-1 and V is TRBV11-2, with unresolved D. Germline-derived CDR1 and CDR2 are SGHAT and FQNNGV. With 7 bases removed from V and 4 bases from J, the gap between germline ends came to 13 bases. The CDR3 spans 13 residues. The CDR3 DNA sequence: TGTGCCAGCACCTATGGAAGTAGCACTGAAGCTTTCTTT. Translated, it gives CASTYGSSTEAFF.

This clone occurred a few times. The CDR3 protein is CAGSESRNSPLHF. Here the CDR3 DNA reads TGTGCCGGCTCTGAATCAAGGAATTCACCCCTCCACTTT. This rearrangement joins TRBV19 to TRBJ1-6; D is undetermined. Trimming took off 11 bases at V and 7 bases at J, with 15 bases between the two ends. Germline V gene sequence: CDR1 LNHDA, CDR2 SQIVND (reference sequence). CDR3 length equals 13 residues.

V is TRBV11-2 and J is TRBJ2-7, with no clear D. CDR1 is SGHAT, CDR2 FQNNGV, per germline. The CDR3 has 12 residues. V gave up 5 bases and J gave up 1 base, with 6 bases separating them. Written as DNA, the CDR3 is TGTGCCAGCAGCATAAATTCCTACGAGCAGTACTTC. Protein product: CASSINSYEQYF.

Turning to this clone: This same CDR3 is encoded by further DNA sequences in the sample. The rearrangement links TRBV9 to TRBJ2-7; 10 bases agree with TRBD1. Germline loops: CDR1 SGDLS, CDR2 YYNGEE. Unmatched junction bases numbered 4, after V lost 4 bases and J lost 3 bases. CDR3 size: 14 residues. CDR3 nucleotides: TGTGCCAGCAGCCCAGGGACAGGGGTCTACGAGCAGTACTTC. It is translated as CASSPGTGVYEQYF.

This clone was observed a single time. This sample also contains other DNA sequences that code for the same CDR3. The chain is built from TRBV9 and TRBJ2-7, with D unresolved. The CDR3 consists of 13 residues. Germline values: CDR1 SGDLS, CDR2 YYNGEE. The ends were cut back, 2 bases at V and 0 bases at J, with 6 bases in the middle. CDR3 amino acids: CASSVGNSYEQYF. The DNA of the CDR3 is TGTGCCAGCAGCGTGGGAAACTCCTACGAGCAGTACTTC.

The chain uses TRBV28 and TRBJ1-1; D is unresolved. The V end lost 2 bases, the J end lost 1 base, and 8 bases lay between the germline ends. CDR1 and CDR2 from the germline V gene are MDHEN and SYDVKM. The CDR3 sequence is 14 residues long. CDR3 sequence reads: CASSLGWENTEAFF. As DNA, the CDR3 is TGTGCCAGCAGTTTAGGGTGGGAGAACACTGAAGCTTTCTTT.

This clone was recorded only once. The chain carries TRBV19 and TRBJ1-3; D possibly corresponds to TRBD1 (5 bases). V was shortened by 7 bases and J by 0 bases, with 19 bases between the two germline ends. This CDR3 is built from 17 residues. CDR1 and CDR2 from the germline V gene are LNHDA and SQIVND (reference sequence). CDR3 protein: CASIGGTEATSGNTIYF. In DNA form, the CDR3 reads TGTGCCAGTATTGGGGGAACCGAAGCCACCTCTGGAAACACCATATATTTT.

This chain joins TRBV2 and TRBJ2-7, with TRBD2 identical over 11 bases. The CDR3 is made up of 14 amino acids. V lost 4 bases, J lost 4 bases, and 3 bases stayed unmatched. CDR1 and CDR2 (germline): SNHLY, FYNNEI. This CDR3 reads CASSVTSGMYEQYF. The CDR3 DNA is TGTGCCAGCAGTGTGACTAGCGGGATGTACGAGCAGTACTTC. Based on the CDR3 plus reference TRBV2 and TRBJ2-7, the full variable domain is EPEVTQTPSHQVTQMGQEVILRCVPISNHLYFYWYRQILGQKVEFLVSFYNNEISEKSEIFDDQFSVERPDGSNFTLKIRSTKLEDSAMYFCASSVTSGMYEQYFGPGTRLTVT.